The clone carrying this T cell receptor (beta chain) was counted a single time. As yet, its antigen is unknown. The sample originates from a study of a mutant IDH1 vaccine in newly diagnosed glioma. Across the study: Antecedent treatment encompassed radiotherapy, temozolomide, or their combination; the majority received both. The week-35 safety follow-up was V12, and the week-47 study end was V13.

Study conclusions and caveats: Of all patients, 85% to 95% showed vaccine-induced immune responses.

Time point meaning: week 47, end of study. It was 300 ug of mutant IDH1 20-mer peptide that made up each vaccine dose, given with topical imiquimod. Patients came in for eight vaccinations, in weeks 1, 3, 5, 7, 11, 15, 19 and 23. Libraries were prepared by immunoSEQ multiplex PCR; TCRdb keeps only in-frame clonotypes and omits some of them. The sample lists more than 30,000 clones; 75% to 95% were seen once. V was clipped by 5 bases and J by 1 base, with 9 bases between them. The CDR3 extends over 13 amino acids. From germline, CDR1 is SGHTA and CDR2 FQGNSA. This TCR was recovered from a woman aged 40 to 50 with glioma. Material: PBMCs, obtained from a glioma patient whose treatment included an IDH1 peptide vaccine. The rearrangement joins TRBV7-2 to TRBJ2-7; D is unclear. The CDR3 coding sequence is TGTGCCAGCAGCCCCGAGAGGTCCTACGAGCAGTACTTC. Protein sequence: CASSPERSYEQYF. The full variable domain, rest sourced from reference TRBV7-2 and TRBJ2-7, is GAGVSQSPSNKVTEKGKDVELRCDPISGHTALYWYRQSLGQGLEFLIYFQGNSAPDKSGLPSDRFSAERTGGSVSTLTIQRTQQEDSAVYLCASSPERSYEQYFGPGTRLTVT.